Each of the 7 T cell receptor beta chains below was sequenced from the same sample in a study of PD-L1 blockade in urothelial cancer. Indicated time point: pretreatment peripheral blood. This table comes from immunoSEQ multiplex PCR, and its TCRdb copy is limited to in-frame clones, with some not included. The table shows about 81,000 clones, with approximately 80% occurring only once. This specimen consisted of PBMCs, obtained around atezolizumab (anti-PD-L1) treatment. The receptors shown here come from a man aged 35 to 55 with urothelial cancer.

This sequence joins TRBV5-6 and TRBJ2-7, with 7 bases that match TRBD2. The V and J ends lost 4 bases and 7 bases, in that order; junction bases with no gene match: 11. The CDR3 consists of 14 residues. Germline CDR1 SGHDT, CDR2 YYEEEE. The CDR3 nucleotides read TGTGCCAGCAGCCCGACCCCCGGAGCGGGGGAGCAGTACTTC. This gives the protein CASSPTPGAGEQYF.

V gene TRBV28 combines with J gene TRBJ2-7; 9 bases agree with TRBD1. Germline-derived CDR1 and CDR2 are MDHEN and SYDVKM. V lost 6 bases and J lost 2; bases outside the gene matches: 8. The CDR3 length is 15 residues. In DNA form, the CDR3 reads TGTGCCAGCAGATCTGCCGGGACAGGGACCTACGAGCAGTACTTC. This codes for CASRSAGTGTYEQYF.

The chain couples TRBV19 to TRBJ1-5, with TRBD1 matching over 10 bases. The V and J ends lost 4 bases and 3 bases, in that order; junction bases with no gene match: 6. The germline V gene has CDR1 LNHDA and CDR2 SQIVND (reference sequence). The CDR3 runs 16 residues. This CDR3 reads CASSSRGTGDNQPQHF. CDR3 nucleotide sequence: TGTGCCAGTAGTAGTCGGGGGACAGGGGACAATCAGCCCCAGCATTTT.

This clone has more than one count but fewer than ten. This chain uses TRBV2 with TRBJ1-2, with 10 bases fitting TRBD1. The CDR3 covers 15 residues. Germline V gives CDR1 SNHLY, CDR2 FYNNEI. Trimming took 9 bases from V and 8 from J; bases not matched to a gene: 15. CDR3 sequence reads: CARFRTGGLAKGYTF. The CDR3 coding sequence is TGTGCCAGATTTAGGACAGGGGGTCTTGCTAAAGGCTACACCTTC.

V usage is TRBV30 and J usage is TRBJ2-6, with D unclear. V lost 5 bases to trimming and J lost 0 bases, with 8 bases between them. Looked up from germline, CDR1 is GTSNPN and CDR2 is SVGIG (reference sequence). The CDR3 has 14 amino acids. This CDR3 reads CAWERDSGANVLTF. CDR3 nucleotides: TGTGCCTGGGAGAGAGACTCTGGGGCCAACGTCCTGACTTTC.

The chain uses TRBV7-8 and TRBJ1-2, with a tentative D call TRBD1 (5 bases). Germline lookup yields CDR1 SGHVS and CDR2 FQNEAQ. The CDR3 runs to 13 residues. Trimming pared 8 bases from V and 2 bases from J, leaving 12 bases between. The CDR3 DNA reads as TGTGCCAGCGCAAGGGGAGGGAACTATGGCTACACCTTC. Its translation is CASARGGNYGYTF.

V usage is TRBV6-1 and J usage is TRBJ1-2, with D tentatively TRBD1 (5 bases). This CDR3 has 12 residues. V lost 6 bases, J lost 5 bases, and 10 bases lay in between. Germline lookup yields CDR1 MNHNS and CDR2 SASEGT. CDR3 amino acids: CASSLTDYGYTF. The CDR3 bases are TGTGCCAGCAGCTTGACAGATTATGGCTACACCTTC.